These T cell receptor beta chains were read from a single sample in a study of technical replicates of blood from several donors. Sequencing was performed with immunoSEQ multiplex PCR; in TCRdb, only in-frame clones are kept and a portion is missing. The sample shows fewer than 90,000 clones, 92% of them seen only once. The specimen sequenced was T cells isolated from PBMCs. All receptors derive from a human donor in good health. Each CDR3 is given with its conserved first and last residue. D genes are given only for firm matches. Rows give clone size only sometimes, using once, few, many, or a class for an expanded clone.

>TRBV2|TRBJ2-1|NA|TRBD2
CASTELAGAYNEQFF
TGTGCCAGCACAGAACTAGCGGGGGCCTACAATGAGCAGTTCTTC
>TRBV12-5|TRBJ1-5|NA|NA
CASAQGPGEWAPQHF
TGTGCTAGTGCCCAAGGACCGGGAGAATGGGCCCCCCAGCATTTT
>TRBV18|TRBJ1-1|NA|NA
CASSPLKREAFF
TGTGCCAGCTCACCCCTCAAGAGGGAAGCTTTCTTT
>TRBV5-6|TRBJ1-2|few|NA
CASIRTGYGYTF
TGTGCCAGCATCAGGACGGGGTATGGCTACACCTTC
>TRBV7-2|TRBJ2-5|NA|NA
CASSLIWANQETQYF
TGTGCCAGCAGCCTTATCTGGGCTAACCAAGAGACCCAGTACTTC
>TRBV7-8|TRBJ1-5|NA|NA
CASKDYRDNQPQHF
TGTGCCAGCAAGGATTACAGGGACAATCAGCCCCAGCATTTT
>TRBV7-9|TRBJ1-1|NA|TRBD1
CASSTYRGQNTEAFF
TGTGCCAGCAGTACCTACAGGGGGCAGAACACTGAAGCTTTCTTT
>TRBV6-5|TRBJ2-1|NA|NA
CASSYSKQTSYNEQFF
TGTGCCAGCAGTTACTCGAAACAGACCTCCTACAATGAGCAGTTCTTC
>TRBV5-4|TRBJ1-1|NA|NA
CASAQGGLTEAFF
TGTGCCAGCGCCCAGGGAGGTTTAACTGAAGCTTTCTTT
>TRBV15|TRBJ1-5|NA|NA
CATSRDRVEQPQHF
TGTGCCACCAGCAGAGATCGGGTCGAACAGCCCCAGCATTTT
>TRBV4-2|TRBJ1-2|NA|NA
CASSQDLAGLGGYTF
TGTGCCAGCAGCCAAGATTTGGCGGGTTTGGGCGGCTACACCTTC
>TRBV7-3|TRBJ2-2|NA|TRBD2
CASSLGLASGTGELFF
TGTGCCAGCAGCTTGGGACTAGCGAGTGGGACCGGGGAGCTGTTTTTT
>TRBV4-1|TRBJ2-1|NA|TRBD2
CASSHLGLAEHNEQFF
TGCGCCAGCAGCCACCTGGGACTAGCGGAGCACAATGAGCAGTTCTTC
>TRBV4-3|TRBJ2-7|NA|NA
CASSQDFSPGDEQYF
TGCGCCAGCAGCCAAGATTTCTCCCCAGGGGACGAGCAGTACTTC
>TRBV9|TRBJ2-3|NA|TRBD2
CASSVEGLAGSTDTQYF
TGTGCCAGCAGCGTAGAGGGACTAGCGGGGTCCACAGATACGCAGTATTTT
>TRBV27|TRBJ2-4|NA|NA
CASSVFAVAKNIQYF
TGTGCCAGCAGTGTCTTCGCGGTAGCCAAAAACATTCAGTACTTC
>TRBV4-2|TRBJ2-2|NA|NA
CASSQDGGGGMNTGELFF
TGTGCCAGCAGCCAAGACGGTGGAGGTGGGATGAACACCGGGGAGCTGTTTTTT
>TRBV2|TRBJ1-3|NA|NA
CASRTGYSGNTIYF
TGTGCCAGCAGAACAGGTTACTCTGGAAACACCATATATTTT
>TRBV30|TRBJ1-1|few|NA
CAWSFRWTEVRNTEAFF
TGTGCCTGGAGTTTCCGTTGGACAGAGGTGAGGAACACTGAAGCTTTCTTT
>TRBV7-3|TRBJ2-3|NA|TRBD2
CASSFRGVVDTQYF
TGTGCCAGCAGCTTTCGGGGGGTAGTGGATACGCAGTATTTT
>TRBV2|TRBJ1-1|few|NA
CASSEFVTEAFF
TGTGCCAGCAGTGAGTTCGTCACTGAAGCTTTCTTT
>TRBV5-1|TRBJ2-3|NA|TRBD2
CASSLDAGVTDTQYF
TGCGCCAGCAGCTTGGATGCGGGAGTGACAGATACGCAGTATTTT
>TRBV7-3|TRBJ2-7|NA|TRBD1
CASSQSGQGDEQYF
TGTGCCAGCAGCCAATCGGGACAGGGAGACGAGCAGTACTTC
>TRBV5-1|TRBJ2-3|NA|TRBD2
CASSLVLAGVGSTDTQYF
TGCGCCAGCAGCTTGGTTCTAGCGGGAGTGGGGAGCACAGATACGCAGTATTTT
>TRBV7-9|TRBJ2-7|NA|NA
CASSPLASVSYEQYF
TGTGCCAGCAGCCCTCTGGCTAGCGTAAGCTACGAGCAGTACTTC
>TRBV7-2|TRBJ2-7|NA|NA
CASSSTGLVYEQYF
TGTGCCAGCAGCTCGACGGGTTTAGTGTACGAGCAGTACTTC
>TRBV5-1|TRBJ2-5|NA|TRBD1
CASSLDRVQTQYF
TGCGCCAGCAGCCTTGACAGGGTCCAGACCCAGTACTTC
>TRBV18|TRBJ2-7|NA|NA
CASSPSRGFDEQYF
TGTGCCAGCTCACCTAGCAGGGGCTTTGACGAGCAGTACTTC
>TRBV5-1|TRBJ1-2|NA|TRBD1
CASSFGDSYGYTF
TGCGCCAGCAGCTTTGGGGACAGCTATGGCTACACCTTC
>TRBV4-1|TRBJ1-1|NA|NA
CASSQDPAGATNTEAFF
TGCGCCAGCAGCCAAGATCCTGCAGGGGCGACGAACACTGAAGCTTTCTTT
>TRBV2|TRBJ2-1|NA|NA
CASSDLSVYNEQFF
TGTGCCAGCAGTGATCTTAGCGTCTACAATGAGCAGTTCTTC
>TRBV5-8|TRBJ1-5|NA|TRBD1
CASSLGTGPNQPQHF
TGTGCCAGCAGCTTGGGGACAGGGCCCAATCAGCCCCAGCATTTT
>TRBV6-6|TRBJ2-7|NA|TRBD2
CASSGRGGSYEQYF
TGTGCCAGCAGCGGGCGGGGGGGCTCCTACGAGCAGTACTTC
>TRBV7-9|TRBJ2-7|NA|TRBD2
CASSSGLAGVEEQYF
TGTGCCAGCAGCTCCGGACTAGCGGGAGTAGAAGAGCAGTACTTC
>TRBV6-5|TRBJ2-7|NA|NA
CASSPLISYEQYF
TGTGCCAGCAGCCCACTGATTTCCTACGAGCAGTACTTC
>TRBV5-8|TRBJ2-7|NA|TRBD2
CASSLGTSGSNEQYF
TGTGCCAGCAGCTTGGGGACTAGCGGGAGTAACGAGCAGTACTTC
>TRBV10-3|TRBJ2-7|once|NA
CAISVRSYEQYF
TGTGCCATCAGTGTACGGAGCTACGAGCAGTACTTC
>TRBV28|TRBJ2-1|NA|NA
CASSNSNEQFF
TGTGCCAGCAGTAACTCCAATGAGCAGTTCTTC
>TRBV15|TRBJ2-3|NA|NA
CATSITRGTDTQYF
TGTGCCACCAGCATTACTAGGGGCACAGATACGCAGTATTTT
>TRBV6-5|TRBJ2-1|NA|NA
CASSYSMGLAYNEQFF
TGTGCCAGCAGTTACTCGATGGGGCTAGCCTACAATGAGCAGTTCTTC
>TRBV28|TRBJ2-7|NA|NA
CASSQGNLYEQYF
TGTGCCAGCTCCCAGGGGAATTTATACGAGCAGTACTTC
>TRBV5-4|TRBJ2-3|NA|NA
CASSLTSLTDTQYF
TGTGCCAGCAGCTTGACTAGCCTCACAGATACGCAGTATTTT
>TRBV6-5|TRBJ1-1|NA|TRBD1
CASSRQGAAFF
TGTGCCAGCAGCCGGCAGGGGGCGGCTTTCTTT
>TRBV6-7|TRBJ2-5|few|NA
CASSYSGQGETQYF
TGTGCCAGCAGTTACTCGGGACAAGGAGAGACCCAGTACTTC
>TRBV5-4|TRBJ1-1|NA|NA
CASSLVLGTEAFF
TGTGCCAGCAGCTTGGTTCTCGGCACTGAAGCTTTCTTT
>TRBV5-6|TRBJ1-4|NA|NA
CASSLEGFFQNEKLFF
TGTGCCAGCAGCTTGGAGGGGTTTTTCCAAAATGAAAAACTGTTTTTT
>TRBV10-1|TRBJ1-1|few|NA
CASSENRDTEAFF
TGCGCCAGCAGTGAGAACAGAGACACTGAAGCTTTCTTT
>TRBV6-5|TRBJ2-7|NA|NA
CASRPLAHYEQYF
TGTGCCAGCAGACCTCTAGCGCACTACGAGCAGTACTTC
>TRBV6-5|TRBJ1-2|NA|NA
CASSYGQNYGYTF
TGTGCCAGCAGTTATGGCCAGAACTATGGCTACACCTTC
>TRBV11-2|TRBJ2-3|few|NA
CASSPSGFAADTQYF
TGTGCCAGCAGCCCCTCAGGGTTTGCCGCAGATACGCAGTATTTT
>TRBV5-1|TRBJ2-6|NA|TRBD1
CASSLSGQALSGANVLTF
TGCGCCAGCAGCTTGTCCGGACAGGCCCTCTCTGGGGCCAACGTCCTGACTTTC
>TRBV30|TRBJ2-7|NA|TRBD2
CAWTSGSYEQYF
TGTGCCTGGACTAGCGGTTCCTACGAGCAGTACTTC
>TRBV28|TRBJ1-5|NA|NA
CASGTTGNQPQHF
TGTGCCAGCGGTACGACGGGAAATCAGCCCCAGCATTTT